The clone carrying this T cell receptor (beta chain) showed up just a few times. Its antigen is not known. The germline gives CDR1 MGHRA, CDR2 YSYEKL. The germline V and J ends were trimmed by 5 bases and 0 bases, with 16 bases remaining between them. This CDR3 is 16 amino acids long. This sample stems from a study of T-cell memory formation after mild COVID-19. At the level of the study: TCR clusters were largely donor specific. Overall study findings and caveats: Contracting clones localized mainly to CM and EM when CD4+ and mainly to EMRA when CD8+. Day 15 to 85 contractors were CD4/CD8 balanced; later expanders leaned CD4+.

Employing constant-segment primers, 5'RACE generated TCR alpha and TCR beta cDNA libraries bearing sample barcodes and UMIs. TCRdb reanalysed the 5' RACE reads using MiXCR and keeps one entry per CDR3 protein. Of approximately 250,000 distinct CDR3 sequences listed, 16% are singletons. Sequencing was performed on PBMCs or a T cell subset sorted from them (not recorded which). This clonotype originated in a man aged 18 to 30 who had mild COVID-19 (a few samples of this study predate the infection). Cell type and time point are not known. The chain couples TRBV4-1 to TRBJ1-1; possibly TRBD1 for D (5 bases). DNA for the CDR3: TGCGCCAGCAGCGCCCGGGACCTCGCCATGAACACTGAAGCTTTCTTT. This codes for CASSARDLAMNTEAFF.